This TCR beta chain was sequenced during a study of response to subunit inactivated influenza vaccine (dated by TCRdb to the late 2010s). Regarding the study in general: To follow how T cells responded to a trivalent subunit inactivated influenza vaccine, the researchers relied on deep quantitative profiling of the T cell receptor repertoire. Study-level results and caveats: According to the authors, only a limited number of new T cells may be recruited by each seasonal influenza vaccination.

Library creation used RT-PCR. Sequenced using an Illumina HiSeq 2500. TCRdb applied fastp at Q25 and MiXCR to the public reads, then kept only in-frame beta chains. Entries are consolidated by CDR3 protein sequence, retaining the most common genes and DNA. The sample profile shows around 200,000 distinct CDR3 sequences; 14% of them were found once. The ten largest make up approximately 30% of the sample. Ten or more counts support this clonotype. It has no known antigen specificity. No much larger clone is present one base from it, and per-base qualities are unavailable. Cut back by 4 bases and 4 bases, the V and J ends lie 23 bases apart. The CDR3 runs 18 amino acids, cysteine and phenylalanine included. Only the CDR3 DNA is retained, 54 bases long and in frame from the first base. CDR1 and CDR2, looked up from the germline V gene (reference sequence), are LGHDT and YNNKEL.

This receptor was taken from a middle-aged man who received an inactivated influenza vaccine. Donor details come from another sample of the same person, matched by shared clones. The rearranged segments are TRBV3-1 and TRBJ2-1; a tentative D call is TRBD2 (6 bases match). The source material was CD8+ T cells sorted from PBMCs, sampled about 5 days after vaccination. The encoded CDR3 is CASSRPTAGPIPYNEQFF. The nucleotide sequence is TGTGCCAGCAGCCGCCCAACCGCGGGGCCTATACCTTACAATGAGCAGTTCTTC.